This T cell receptor (beta chain) is from a study of cytomegalovirus exposure and HLA in healthy donors (dated by TCRdb to between 2016 and 2019). Describing the broader study: In an earlier analysis of 450 to 750 of the donors, approximately 260 Gb of sequence data and 95 million to 130 million unique TCR beta sequences from about 179 million T cells were reported. An early release that covered some 630 HLA-typed donors contained 250 to 350 gigabases of sequencing data and tens of millions of unique TCR sequences. Among the roughly 400 genotyped donors, roughly 80% belonged to the genetic ancestry cluster associated with self-reported Caucasian donors. The study aimed to test whether cataloging public T cell receptors could reveal signatures of past pathogen exposure. The T cell repertoires of 550 to 850 subjects were profiled by immunosequencing and related to cytomegalovirus serostatus. In addition to the first cohort of around 670 subjects, a separate validation cohort of approximately 110 different subjects was used. The study combined high-throughput TCR immunosequencing, statistical association of individual TCRs with disease status, and machine learning to predict cytomegalovirus infection status. To study patterns of TCR occurrence, a later analysis re-analyzed previously published TCR beta repertoires from 550 to 800 donors and added high-resolution HLA genotyping. Rather than drawing on any new phenotypic data, the later analysis identified candidate immune exposures from TCR beta sequences and the way those sequences occurred across donors. An earlier analysis of fewer than 700 of the donors applied high-throughput TCR beta sequencing to assess whether each TCR beta V gene segment acted as functional or pseudogenic. Alongside the repertoire data, information on donor age, sex, ethnicity and CMV serostatus was compiled. A later genetic analysis used genome-wide SNP genotypes for about 60% of the roughly 700 donors, treating that subset as a discovery cohort. Every discovery cohort repertoire had been produced on one sequencing platform. HLA typing included class I and class II loci at four-digit resolution. The number of donors typed differed by locus, with roughly 620-630 for A, B, C, DRB1 and DQB1, more than 500 for DQA1, some 570 for DPA1, and around 430 for DPB1. Because of strong linkage in the cohort, five DR-DQ haplotypes were treated as single units for association and clustering. Among under 450 genotyped donors of the cohort, an average of roughly 240,000 unique TCR beta nucleotide sequences were sequenced per donor, around 18% of them non-productive.

Comments on this clone: Its antigen is currently not known. The record has no base qualities; no much larger clone is one base away.

The CDR3 numbers 16 residues from cysteine through phenylalanine. Only the CDR3 portion is preserved as DNA: 48 bases, with reading frame beginning at the first base. The germline V gene gives CDR1 as MNHEY and CDR2 as SVGAGI. Trimming takes 0 bases from V and 8 bases from J, and the germline ends sit 19 bases apart. The library was built by means of the immunoSEQ multiplex PCR assay. For the multiplex PCR, a mixture combining 60 forward primers for TCR Vbeta segments and 13 reverse primers for TCR Jbeta segments was used. Amplification of the CDR3 region of rearranged TCR beta genes was performed with a multiplex PCR assay on genomic DNA. On the Illumina HiSeq System, the amplified TCR beta libraries were sequenced as 87-base-pair reads. Per the authors' processing: A later analysis tallied tens of millions of unique TCR beta chains across the 660 or so repertoires, and approximately 12 million of those chains were shared by two or more donors. Raw reads were error-corrected and collapsed into unique sequences with a nearest-neighbor algorithm that merged closely related sequences to remove PCR and sequencing errors. CDR3 sequences were aligned to IMGT reference sequences to assign V, D and J gene segments. For a sequence to be retained, at least a six-nucleotide match to both a V gene segment and a J gene segment was required. A rearrangement was called productive if the CDR3 had no stop codons and remained in frame with V and J, and every other rearrangement was called non-productive. Following IMGT convention, CDR3 was defined as the stretch from the second conserved V-encoded cysteine to the conserved J-encoded phenylalanine. In an earlier analysis of around 640 of the donors, sequences lacking an unambiguous match to a single V gene segment were excluded. In an earlier analysis of approximately 590 of the donors, V segments were called functional above 56.7% productive rearrangements and were called segregating when the between-donor standard deviation exceeded 5%. A statistical classification framework was built to diagnose cytomegalovirus status from the catalog of TCR beta chain sequences. In a later analysis, TCR nucleotide sequences were compared against IMGT/GENE-DB human TR gene sequences so that V and J genes could be assigned. A later analysis assigned CDR3 sequences and most-parsimonious VDJ recombination scenarios with the TCRdist pipeline. In a later analysis, every TCR beta chain was defined by the combination of its CDR3 amino acid sequence and its V-gene family, and reads without a unique V-gene family were dropped. In a later analysis, several hundred highly shared, low-generation-probability nucleotide sequences were removed to address suspected cross-contamination and a sequencing artifact. For each public chain, a later analysis derived a clonal expansion index from normalized ranks of inferred template counts within each repertoire. In a later analysis, generation probabilities were computed using a VDJ recombination model fitted to out-of-frame rearrangements, and the results were checked against IGoR. In a later analysis, TCR-TCR, TCR-HLA and TCR-CMV co-occurrence was scored with hypergeometric tests, and a repertoire-size bias correction was applied to TCR pairs. A later analysis estimated false discovery rates by permuting HLA or CMV assignments 20 times. A later analysis grouped co-occurring TCRs with DBSCAN, adding TCRdist sequence similarity when clustering within HLA-allele-positive subsets. Repertoires with fewer than 30,000 or more than 120,000 public chains, plus five repertoires with anomalous nucleotide sharing, were excluded from co-occurrence clustering. TCRdb retrieved this table from immuneACCESS and kept in-frame rearrangements only. Not all clones are present; in checked studies, unresolved V genes account for under half, and no reason is known for the remainder. V and J calls and clone size are copied from that table; D and trimming were computed from the DNA. The sample table contains roughly 98,000 clones; only one count was recorded for over 70% of them. Around 9.9% of the sample is in the top ten clones.

In total, fewer than 750 healthy bone marrow donors made up the cohort. Cohort members were all nominally healthy when sampled, although unrecorded immune exposures were likely present. The donor tested CMV seropositive and was one of the 289 seropositive cohort members. Every donor gave a peripheral blood sample, and the peripheral blood mononuclear cells from that sample were used for TCR beta sequencing. Genomic DNA extraction from the blood cell samples was performed with the Qiagen DNeasy Blood Extraction Kit. Overall results and qualifications from the work: The classifier was reported to diagnose cytomegalovirus status with high specificity and sensitivity in both the original and validation cohorts. In a later analysis, TCR association rates were found to vary across HLA loci, with the most associated TCRs seen for DRB1 alleles and the fewest for HLA-C alleles. The study listed 170 or so TCR beta chains as associated with cytomegalovirus. The cohort was sequenced for TCR beta chains only, and without alpha or paired-chain data the features that could be detected were limited. The 87-base-pair reads could not distinguish some IMGT-functional V segments, including TRBV6-2 and TRBV6-3, so those segments were excluded. A group of highly shared sequence variants was considered likely to be a technical artifact of the sequencing pipeline. In a later analysis, most CMV-associated TCR beta chains were found to appear HLA-restricted, with HLA associations seemingly driven largely by CMV exposure. A later genetic analysis reported fewer N-insertions in productive TCRs among donors in an Asian-associated ancestry cluster than the roughly 620-donor mean. According to the authors, the approach could potentially be generalized to other disease states and immunological phenotypes. In an earlier analysis of several hundred of the donors, most TCR beta V segments were observed in productive rearrangements about 90% or about 30% of the time, broadly matching IMGT annotations. The presence/absence analyses assumed that sequencing depth was roughly uniform across donors, and that assumption may not be true. A few of the identified cytomegalovirus-associated TCR beta chains were confirmed in vitro to be specific for cytomegalovirus antigens. While some public TCRs were present in many individuals, most TCR sequences turned up only very rarely across donors. Several of the top co-occurrence clusters appeared to be linked to parvovirus B19, influenza, CMV and Epstein-Barr virus, according to a later analysis. In a later genetic analysis, a missense DCLRE1C variant was associated with V-gene and J-gene trimming of TCR beta chains, and the association was replicated in an independent cohort. Correlated functional status among segregating V segments might be attributable to linkage disequilibrium, but an unknown experimental factor could not be ruled out. Specific HLA alleles were associated with 15,000 to 20,000 TCR beta sequences at a false discovery rate of 0.05 in a later analysis. Because counts were too low, roughly 17 rarely observed V segments, including chromosome 9 orphons, were left out of the earlier analysis of 500 to 750 of the donors. Compared with equally common non-associated chains, HLA-associated TCR beta chains in a later analysis were more clonally expanded and had lower generation probabilities. For the cohort, immune exposure information was limited to CMV serostatus. A further reported finding was that TCR beta sequences accurately predicted the HLA-A and HLA-B alleles for most subjects in the first cohort. Strong co-occurrence of HLA alleles, especially DR and DQ, made assigning TCR associations to individual alleles difficult. Because some donors lacked HLA typing at each locus, the association tests relied only on the typed subset.

The material sequenced was PBMCs. Recombination linked TRBV6-5 to TRBJ1-1, and TRBD1 may be the D gene, going by 6 matching bases. The TCR comes from a man younger than 35 in good health and CMV-seropositive. For the CDR3, the sequence is CASSYSWGGALSEAFF. The sequenced DNA: TGTGCCAGCAGTTACTCCTGGGGGGGGGCCCTCTCCGAAGCTTTCTTT.